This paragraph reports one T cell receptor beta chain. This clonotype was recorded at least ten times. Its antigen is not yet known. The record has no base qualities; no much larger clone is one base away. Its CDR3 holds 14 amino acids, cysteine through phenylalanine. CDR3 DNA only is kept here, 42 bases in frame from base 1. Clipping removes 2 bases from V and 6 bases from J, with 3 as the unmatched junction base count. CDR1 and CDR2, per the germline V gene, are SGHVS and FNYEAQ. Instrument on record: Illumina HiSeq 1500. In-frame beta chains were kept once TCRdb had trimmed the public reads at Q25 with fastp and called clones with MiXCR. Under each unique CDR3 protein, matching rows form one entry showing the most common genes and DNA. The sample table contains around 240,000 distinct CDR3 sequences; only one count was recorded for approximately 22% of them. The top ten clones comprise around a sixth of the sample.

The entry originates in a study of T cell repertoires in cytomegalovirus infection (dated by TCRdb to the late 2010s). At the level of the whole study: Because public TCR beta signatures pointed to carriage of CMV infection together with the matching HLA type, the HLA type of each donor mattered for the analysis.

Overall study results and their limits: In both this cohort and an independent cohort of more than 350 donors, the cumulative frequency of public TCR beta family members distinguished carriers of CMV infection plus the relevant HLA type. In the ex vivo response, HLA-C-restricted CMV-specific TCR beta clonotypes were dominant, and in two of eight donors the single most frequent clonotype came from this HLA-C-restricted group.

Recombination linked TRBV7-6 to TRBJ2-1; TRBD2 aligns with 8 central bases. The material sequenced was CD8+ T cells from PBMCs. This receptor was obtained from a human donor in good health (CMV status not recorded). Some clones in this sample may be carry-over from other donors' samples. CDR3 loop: CASSLSGLANEQFF. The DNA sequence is TGTGCCAGCAGCTTAAGCGGACTAGCCAATGAGCAGTTCTTC.